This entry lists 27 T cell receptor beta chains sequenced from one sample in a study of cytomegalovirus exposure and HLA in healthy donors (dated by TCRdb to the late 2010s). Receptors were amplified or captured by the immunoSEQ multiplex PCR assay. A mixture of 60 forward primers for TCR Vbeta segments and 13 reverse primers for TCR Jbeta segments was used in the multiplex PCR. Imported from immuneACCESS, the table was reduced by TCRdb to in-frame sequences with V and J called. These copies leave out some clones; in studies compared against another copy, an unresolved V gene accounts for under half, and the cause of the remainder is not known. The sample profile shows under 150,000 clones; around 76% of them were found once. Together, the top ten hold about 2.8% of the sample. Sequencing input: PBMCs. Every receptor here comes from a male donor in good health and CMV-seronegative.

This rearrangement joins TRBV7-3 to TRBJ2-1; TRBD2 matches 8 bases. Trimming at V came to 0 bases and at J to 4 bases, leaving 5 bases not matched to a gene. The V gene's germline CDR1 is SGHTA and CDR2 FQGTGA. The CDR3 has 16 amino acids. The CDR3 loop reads CASSLTFAGGYNEQFF. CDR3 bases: TGTGCCAGCAGCTTAACGTTTGCGGGGGGTTACAATGAGCAGTTCTTC.

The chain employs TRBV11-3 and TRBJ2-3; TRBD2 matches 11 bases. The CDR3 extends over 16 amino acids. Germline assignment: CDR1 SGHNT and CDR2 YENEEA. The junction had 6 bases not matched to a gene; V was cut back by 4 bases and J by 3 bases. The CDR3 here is CASSSTSGSWTDTQYF. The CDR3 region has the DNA TGTGCCAGCAGCTCTACTAGCGGGAGTTGGACAGATACGCAGTATTTT.

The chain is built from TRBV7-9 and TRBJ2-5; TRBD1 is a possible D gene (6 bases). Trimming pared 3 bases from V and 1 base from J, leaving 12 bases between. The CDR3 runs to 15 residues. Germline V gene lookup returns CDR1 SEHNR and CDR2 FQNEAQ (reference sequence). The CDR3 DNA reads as TGTGCCAGCAGCTTGGGGGTGACAGGCCAAGAGACCCAGTACTTC. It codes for CASSLGVTGQETQYF.

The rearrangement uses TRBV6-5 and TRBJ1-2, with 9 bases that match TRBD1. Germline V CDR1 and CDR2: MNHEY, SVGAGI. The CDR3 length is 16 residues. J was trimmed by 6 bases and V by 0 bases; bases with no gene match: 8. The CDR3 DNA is TGTGCCAGCAGTTACTCCGGGGGACAGGGTGGGAATGGCTACACCTTC. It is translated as CASSYSGGQGGNGYTF.

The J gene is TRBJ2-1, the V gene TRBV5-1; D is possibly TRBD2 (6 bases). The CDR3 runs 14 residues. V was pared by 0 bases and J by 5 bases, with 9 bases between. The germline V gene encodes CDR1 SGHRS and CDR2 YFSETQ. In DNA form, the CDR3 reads TGCGCCAGCAGCTTGGAACTAGCCCACAATGAGCAGTTCTTC. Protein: CASSLELAHNEQFF.

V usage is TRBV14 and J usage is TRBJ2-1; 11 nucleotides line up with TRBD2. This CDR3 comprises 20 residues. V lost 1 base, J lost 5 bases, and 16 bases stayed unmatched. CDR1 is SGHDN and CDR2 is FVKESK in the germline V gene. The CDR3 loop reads CASSQVPRRLAGYNNNEQFF. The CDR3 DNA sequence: TGTGCCAGCAGCCAAGTTCCCCGACGACTAGCGGGATACAATAACAATGAGCAGTTCTTC.

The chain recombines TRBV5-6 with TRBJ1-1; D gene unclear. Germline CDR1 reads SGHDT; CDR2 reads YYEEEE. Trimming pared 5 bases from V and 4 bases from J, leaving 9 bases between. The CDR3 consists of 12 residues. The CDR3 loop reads CASSRSGTEAFF. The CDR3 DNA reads TGTGCCAGCAGTAGAAGTGGCACTGAAGCTTTCTTT. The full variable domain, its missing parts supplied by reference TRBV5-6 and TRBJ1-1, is DAGVTQSPTHLIKTRGQQVTLRCSPKSGHDTVSWYQQALGQGPQFIFQYYEEEERQRGNFPDRFSGHQFPNYSSELNVNALLLGDSALYLCASSRSGTEAFFGQGTRLTVV.

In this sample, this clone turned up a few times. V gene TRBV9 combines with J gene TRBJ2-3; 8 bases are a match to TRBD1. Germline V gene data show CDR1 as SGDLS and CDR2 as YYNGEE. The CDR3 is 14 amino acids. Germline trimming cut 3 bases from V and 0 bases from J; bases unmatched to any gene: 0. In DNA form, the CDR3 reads TGTGCCAGCAGCGGACAGGGGAGCACAGATACGCAGTATTTT. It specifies CASSGQGSTDTQYF.

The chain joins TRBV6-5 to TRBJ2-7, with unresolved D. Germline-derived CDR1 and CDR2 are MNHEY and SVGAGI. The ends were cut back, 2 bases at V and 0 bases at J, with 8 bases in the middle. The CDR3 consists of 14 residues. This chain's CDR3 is CASSYQRGSYEQYF. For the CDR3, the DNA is TGTGCCAGCAGTTACCAGCGCGGCTCCTACGAGCAGTACTTC.

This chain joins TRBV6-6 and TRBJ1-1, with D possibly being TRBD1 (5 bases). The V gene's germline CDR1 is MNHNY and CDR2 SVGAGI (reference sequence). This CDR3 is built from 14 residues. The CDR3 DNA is TGTGGGGGTTCAAAGGGGTTATCTTACACTGAAGCTTTCTTT. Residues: CGGSKGLSYTEAFF.

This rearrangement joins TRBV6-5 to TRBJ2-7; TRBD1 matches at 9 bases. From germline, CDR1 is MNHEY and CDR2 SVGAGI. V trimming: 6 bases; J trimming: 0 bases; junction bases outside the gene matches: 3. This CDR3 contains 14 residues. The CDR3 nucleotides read TGTGCCAGCAGGGACAGGGGTACCTCCTACGAGCAGTACTTC. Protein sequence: CASRDRGTSYEQYF.

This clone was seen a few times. This CDR3 is CAISGTRDYEQYF. DNA for the CDR3: TGTGCCATCAGCGGGACTCGAGACTACGAGCAGTACTTC. The V gene is TRBV10-3, the J gene TRBJ2-7; D might be TRBD2 (6 bases). The V end lost 6 bases, the J end lost 3 bases, and 12 bases lay between the germline ends. Germline V gives CDR1 ENHRY, CDR2 SYGVKD. The CDR3 loop spans 13 amino acids.

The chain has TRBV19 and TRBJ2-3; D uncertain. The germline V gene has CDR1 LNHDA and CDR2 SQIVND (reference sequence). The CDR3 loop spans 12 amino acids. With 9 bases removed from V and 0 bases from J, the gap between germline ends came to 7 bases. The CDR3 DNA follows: TGTGCCAGCGGTTCTAGCACAGATACGCAGTATTTT. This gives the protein CASGSSTDTQYF.

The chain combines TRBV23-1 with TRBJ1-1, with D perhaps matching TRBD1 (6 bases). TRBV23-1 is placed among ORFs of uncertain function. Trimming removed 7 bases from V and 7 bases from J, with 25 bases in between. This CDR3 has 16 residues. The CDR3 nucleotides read TGCGCCAGCACCTTACCTTACAGGGCGCGATTTATTGAAGCTTTCTTT. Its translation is CASTLPYRARFIEAFF.

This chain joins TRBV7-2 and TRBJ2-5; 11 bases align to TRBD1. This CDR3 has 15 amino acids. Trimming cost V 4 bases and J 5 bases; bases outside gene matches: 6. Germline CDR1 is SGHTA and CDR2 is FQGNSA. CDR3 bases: TGTGCCAGCAGCTCGATCGGGACAGGGGGGGAGACCCAGTACTTC. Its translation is CASSSIGTGGETQYF.

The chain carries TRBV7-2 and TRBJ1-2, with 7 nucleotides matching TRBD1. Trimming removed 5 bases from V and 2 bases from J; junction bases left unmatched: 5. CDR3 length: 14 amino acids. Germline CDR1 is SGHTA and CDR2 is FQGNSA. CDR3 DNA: TGTGCCAGCAGCGGAGGACAGGCCAACTATGGCTACACCTTC. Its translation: CASSGGQANYGYTF. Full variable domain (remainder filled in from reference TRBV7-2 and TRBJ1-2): GAGVSQSPSNKVTEKGKDVELRCDPISGHTALYWYRQSLGQGLEFLIYFQGNSAPDKSGLPSDRFSAERTGGSVSTLTIQRTQQEDSAVYLCASSGGQANYGYTFGSGTRLTVV.

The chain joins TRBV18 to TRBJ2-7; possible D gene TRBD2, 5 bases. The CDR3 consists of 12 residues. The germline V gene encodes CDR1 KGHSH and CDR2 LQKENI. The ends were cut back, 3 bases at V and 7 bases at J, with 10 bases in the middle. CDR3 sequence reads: CASSPNEREQYF. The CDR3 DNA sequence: TGTGCCAGCTCACCGAACGAGCGGGAGCAGTACTTC.

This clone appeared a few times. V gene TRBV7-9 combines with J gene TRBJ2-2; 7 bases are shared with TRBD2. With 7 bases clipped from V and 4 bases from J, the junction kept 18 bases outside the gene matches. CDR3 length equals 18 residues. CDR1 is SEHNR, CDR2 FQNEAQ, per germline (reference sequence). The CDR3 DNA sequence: TGTGCCAGCACTCTAAGCAACTGGGGGGGATCGACCACCGGGGAGCTGTTTTTT. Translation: CASTLSNWGGSTTGELFF.

DNA of the CDR3: TGTGCCAGCAGGTACGCGACATTCGAAGGCTATGGCTACACCTTC. Protein product: CASRYATFEGYGYTF. The chain combines TRBV6-5 with TRBJ1-2; the D is unclear. This CDR3 contains 15 residues. The germline CDR1 and CDR2 sequences are MNHEY and SVGAGI. Trimming left V 6 bases short and J 4 bases short, with 18 bases between.

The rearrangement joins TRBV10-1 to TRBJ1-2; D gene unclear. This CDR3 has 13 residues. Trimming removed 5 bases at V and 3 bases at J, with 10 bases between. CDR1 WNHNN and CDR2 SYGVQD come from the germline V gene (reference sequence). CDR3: CASSPQRDYGYTF. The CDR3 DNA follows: TGCGCCAGCAGTCCCCAGCGGGACTATGGCTACACCTTC.

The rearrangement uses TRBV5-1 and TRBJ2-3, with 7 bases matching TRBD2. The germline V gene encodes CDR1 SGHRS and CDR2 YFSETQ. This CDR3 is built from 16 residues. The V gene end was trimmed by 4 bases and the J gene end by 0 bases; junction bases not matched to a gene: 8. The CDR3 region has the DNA TGCGCCAGCAGCCCCTCAACTAGCGCTAGCACAGATACGCAGTATTTT. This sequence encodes CASSPSTSASTDTQYF. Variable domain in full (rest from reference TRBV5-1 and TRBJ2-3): KAGVTQTPRYLIKTRGQQVTLSCSPISGHRSVSWYQQTPGQGLQFLFEYFSETQRNKGNFPGRFSGRQFSNSRSEMNVSTLELGDSALYLCASSPSTSASTDTQYFGPGTRLTVL.

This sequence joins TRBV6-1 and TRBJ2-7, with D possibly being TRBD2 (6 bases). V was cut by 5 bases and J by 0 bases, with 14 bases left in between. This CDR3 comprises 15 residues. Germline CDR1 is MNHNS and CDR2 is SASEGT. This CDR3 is CASSSKAGSSYEQYF. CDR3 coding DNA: TGTGCCAGCAGTTCAAAGGCGGGGAGCTCCTACGAGCAGTACTTC.

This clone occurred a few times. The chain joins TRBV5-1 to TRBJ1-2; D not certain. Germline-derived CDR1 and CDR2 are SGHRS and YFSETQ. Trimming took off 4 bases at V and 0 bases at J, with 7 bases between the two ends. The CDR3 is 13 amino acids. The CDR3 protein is CASSPEPNYGYTF. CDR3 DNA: TGCGCCAGCAGCCCGGAGCCTAACTATGGCTACACCTTC.

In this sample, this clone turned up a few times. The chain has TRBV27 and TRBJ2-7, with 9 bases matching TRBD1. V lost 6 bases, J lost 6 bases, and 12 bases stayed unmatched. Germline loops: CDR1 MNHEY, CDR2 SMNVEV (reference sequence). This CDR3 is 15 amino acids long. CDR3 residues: CASSATGGLRGEQYF. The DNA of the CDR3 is TGTGCCAGCAGCGCTACAGGGGGCCTCCGTGGCGAGCAGTACTTC.

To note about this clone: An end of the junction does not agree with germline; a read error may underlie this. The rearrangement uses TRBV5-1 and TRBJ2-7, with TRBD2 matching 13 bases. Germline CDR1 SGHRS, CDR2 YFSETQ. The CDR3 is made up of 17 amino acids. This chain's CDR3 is CASRLAGTSGVSYEQYF. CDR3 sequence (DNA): TGCGCCAGCCGCTTGGCCGGGACTAGCGGGGTCTCCTACGAGCAGTACTTC.

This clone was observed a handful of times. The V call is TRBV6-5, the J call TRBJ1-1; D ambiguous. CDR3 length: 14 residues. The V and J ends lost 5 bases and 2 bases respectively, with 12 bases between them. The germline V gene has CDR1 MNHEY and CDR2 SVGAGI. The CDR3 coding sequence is TGTGCCAGCAGTCCCTCTCGGGTAAACACTGAAGCTTTCTTT. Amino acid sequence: CASSPSRVNTEAFF.

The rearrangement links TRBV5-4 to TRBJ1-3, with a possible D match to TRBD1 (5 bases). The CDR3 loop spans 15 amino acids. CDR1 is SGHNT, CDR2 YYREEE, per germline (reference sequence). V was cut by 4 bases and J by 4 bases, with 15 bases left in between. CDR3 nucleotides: TGTGCCAGCAGCCGCGGGGGACCATTCGGAAACACCATATATTTT. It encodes CASSRGGPFGNTIYF.